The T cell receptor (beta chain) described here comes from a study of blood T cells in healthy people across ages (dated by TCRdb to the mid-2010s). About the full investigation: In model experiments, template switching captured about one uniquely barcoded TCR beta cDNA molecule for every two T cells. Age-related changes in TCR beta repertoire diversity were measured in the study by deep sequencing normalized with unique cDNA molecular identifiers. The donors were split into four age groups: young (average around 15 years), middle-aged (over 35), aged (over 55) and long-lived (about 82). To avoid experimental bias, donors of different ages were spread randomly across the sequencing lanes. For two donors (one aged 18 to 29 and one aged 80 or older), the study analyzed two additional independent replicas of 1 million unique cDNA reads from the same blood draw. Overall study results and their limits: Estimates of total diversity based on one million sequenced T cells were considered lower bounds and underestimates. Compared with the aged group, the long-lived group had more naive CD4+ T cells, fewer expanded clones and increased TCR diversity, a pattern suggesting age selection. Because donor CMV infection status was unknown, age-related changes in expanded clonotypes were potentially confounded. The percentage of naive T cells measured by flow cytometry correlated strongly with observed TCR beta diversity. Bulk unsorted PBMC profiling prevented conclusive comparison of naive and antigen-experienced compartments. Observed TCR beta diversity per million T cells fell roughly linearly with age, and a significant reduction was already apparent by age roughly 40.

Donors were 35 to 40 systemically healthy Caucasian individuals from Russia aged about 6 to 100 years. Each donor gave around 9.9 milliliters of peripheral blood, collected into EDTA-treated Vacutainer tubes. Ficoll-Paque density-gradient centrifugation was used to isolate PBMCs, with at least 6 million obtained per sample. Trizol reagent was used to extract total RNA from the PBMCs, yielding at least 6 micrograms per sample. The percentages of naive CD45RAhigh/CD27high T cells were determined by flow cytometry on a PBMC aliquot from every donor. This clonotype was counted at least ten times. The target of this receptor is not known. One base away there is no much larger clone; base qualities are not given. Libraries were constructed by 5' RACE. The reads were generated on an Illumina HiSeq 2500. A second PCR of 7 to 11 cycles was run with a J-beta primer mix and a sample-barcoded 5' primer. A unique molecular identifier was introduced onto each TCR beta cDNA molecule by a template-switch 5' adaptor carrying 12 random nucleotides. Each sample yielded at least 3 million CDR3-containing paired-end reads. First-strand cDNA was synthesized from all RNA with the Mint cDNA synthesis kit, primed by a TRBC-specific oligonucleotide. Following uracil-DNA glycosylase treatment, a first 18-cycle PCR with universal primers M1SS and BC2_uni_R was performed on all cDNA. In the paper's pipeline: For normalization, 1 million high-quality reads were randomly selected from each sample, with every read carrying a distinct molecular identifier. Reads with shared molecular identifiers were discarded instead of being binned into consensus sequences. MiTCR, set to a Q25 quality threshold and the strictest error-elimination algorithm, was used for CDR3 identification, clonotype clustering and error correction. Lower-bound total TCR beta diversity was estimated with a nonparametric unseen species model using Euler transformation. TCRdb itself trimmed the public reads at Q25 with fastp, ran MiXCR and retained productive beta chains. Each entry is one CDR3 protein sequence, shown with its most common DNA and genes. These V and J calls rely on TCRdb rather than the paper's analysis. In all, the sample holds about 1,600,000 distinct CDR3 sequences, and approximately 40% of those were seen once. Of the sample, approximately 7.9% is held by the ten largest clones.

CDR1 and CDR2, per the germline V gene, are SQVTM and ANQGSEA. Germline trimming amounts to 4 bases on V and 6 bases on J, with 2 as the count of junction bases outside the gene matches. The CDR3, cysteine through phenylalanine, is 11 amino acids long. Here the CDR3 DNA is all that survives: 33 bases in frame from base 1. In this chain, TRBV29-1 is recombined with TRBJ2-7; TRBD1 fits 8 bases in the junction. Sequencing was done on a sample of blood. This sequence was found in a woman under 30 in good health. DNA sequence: TGCAGCGTTGGGACAGGGTCCGAGCAGTACTTC. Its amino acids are CSVGTGSEQYF.